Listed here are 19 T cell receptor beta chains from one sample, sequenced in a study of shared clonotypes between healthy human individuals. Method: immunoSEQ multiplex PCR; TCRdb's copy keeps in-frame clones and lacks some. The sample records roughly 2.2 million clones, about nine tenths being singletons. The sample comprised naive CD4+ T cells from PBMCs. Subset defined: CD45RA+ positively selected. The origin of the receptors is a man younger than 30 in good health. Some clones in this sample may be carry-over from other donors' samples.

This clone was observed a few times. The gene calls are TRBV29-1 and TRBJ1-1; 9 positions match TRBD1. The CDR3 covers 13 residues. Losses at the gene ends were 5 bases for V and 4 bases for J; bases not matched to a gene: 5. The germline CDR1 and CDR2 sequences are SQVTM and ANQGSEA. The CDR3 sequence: CSVRTGASTEAFF. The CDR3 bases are TGCAGCGTTCGGACAGGGGCTAGCACTGAAGCTTTCTTT.

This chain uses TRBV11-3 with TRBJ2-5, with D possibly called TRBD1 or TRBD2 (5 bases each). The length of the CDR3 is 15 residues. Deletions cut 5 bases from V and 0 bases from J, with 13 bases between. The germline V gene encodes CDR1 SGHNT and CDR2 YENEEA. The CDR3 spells CASSPSGGYQETQYF. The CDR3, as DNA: TGTGCCAGCAGCCCTAGTGGGGGATACCAAGAGACCCAGTACTTC.

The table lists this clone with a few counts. This chain's CDR3 is CAWSGSRDGYTF. The CDR3 DNA sequence: TGTGCCTGGTCCGGGTCCCGGGATGGCTACACCTTC. The chain uses TRBV30 and TRBJ1-2; no clear D gene. This CDR3 is built from 12 residues. Germline V CDR1 and CDR2: GTSNPN, SVGIG (reference sequence). The V and J ends lost 5 bases and 6 bases respectively, with 13 bases between them.

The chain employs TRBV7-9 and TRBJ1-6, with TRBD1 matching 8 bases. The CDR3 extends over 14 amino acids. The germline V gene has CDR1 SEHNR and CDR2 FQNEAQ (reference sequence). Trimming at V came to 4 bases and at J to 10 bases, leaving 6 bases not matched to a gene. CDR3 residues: CASSSPTGVSPLHF. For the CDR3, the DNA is TGTGCCAGCAGCTCTCCGACAGGGGTCTCACCCCTCCACTTT.

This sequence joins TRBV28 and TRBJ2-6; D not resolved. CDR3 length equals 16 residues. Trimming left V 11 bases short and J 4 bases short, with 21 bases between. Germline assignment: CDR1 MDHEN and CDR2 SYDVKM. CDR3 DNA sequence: TGTGCCGCATACCCCCGAGTCTCAAGGGGGGCCAACGTCCTGACTTTC. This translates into CAAYPRVSRGANVLTF. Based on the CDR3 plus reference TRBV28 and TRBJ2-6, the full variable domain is DVKVTQSSRYLVKRTGEKVFLECVQDMDHENMFWYRQDPGLGLRLIYFSYDVKMKEKGDIPEGYSVSREKKERFSLILESASTNQTSMYLCAAYPRVSRGANVLTFGAGSRLTVL.

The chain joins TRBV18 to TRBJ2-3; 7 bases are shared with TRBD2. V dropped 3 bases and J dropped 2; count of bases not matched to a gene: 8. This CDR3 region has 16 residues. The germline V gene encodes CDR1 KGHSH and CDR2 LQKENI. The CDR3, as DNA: TGTGCCAGCTCACCCGGGAGCGGGGAAAACACAGATACGCAGTATTTT. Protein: CASSPGSGENTDTQYF.

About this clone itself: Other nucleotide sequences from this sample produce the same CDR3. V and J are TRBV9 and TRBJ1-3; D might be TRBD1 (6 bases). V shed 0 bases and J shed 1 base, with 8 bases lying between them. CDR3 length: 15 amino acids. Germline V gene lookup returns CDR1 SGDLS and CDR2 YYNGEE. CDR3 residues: CASSVEGGSGNTIYF. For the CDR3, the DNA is TGTGCCAGCAGCGTAGAGGGGGGATCTGGAAACACCATATATTTT.

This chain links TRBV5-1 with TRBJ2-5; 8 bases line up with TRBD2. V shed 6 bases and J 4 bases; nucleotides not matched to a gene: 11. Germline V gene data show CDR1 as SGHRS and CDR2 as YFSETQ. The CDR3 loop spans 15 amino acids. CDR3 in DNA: TGCGCCAGCATGGGAGCGGGAGTGGTGGCAGAGACCCAGTACTTC. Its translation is CASMGAGVVAETQYF.

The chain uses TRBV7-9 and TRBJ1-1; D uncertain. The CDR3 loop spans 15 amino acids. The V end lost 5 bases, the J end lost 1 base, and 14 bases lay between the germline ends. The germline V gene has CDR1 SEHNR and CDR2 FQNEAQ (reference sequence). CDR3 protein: CASSPGRNKNTEAFF. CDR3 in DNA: TGTGCCAGCAGCCCCGGACGGAACAAGAACACTGAAGCTTTCTTT.

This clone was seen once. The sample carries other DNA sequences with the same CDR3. CDR3 sequence (DNA): TGTGCCAGCAGCCTACAGGAGAACACTGAAGCTTTCTTT. Its protein product is CASSLQENTEAFF. The chain links TRBV27 to TRBJ1-1, with D possibly being TRBD1 (5 bases). The CDR3 sequence is 13 residues long. Between the trimmed V and J ends, which lost 6 bases and 1 base, there was a span of 9 bases. Germline V lookup: CDR1 MNHEY, CDR2 SMNVEV (reference sequence).

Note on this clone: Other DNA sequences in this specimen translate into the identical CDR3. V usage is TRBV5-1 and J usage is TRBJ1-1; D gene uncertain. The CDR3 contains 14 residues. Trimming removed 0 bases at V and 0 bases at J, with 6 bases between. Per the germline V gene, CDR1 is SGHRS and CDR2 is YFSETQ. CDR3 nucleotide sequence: TGCGCCAGCAGCTTGGCTCAGTTGAACACTGAAGCTTTCTTT. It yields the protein CASSLAQLNTEAFF.

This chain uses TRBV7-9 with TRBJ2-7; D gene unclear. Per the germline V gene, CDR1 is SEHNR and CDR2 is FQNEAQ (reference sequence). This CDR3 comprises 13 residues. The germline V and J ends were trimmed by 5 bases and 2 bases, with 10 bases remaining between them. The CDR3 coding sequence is TGTGCCAGCAGCCCACGTGTGGCCTACGAGCAGTACTTC. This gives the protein CASSPRVAYEQYF.

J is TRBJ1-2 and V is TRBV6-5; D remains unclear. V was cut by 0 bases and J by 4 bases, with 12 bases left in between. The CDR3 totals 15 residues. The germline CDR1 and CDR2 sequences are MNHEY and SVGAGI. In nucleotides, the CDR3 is TGTGCCAGCAGTTACTCCGGGGTGTTTGGCTATGGCTACACCTTC. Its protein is CASSYSGVFGYGYTF.

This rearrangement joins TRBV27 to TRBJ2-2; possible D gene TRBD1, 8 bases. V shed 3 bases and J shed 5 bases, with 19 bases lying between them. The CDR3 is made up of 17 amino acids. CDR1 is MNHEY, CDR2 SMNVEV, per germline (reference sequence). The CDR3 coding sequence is TGTGCCAGCAGTTTGGAAATCCGGGGGGACAGGACCGGGGAGCTGTTTTTT. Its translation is CASSLEIRGDRTGELFF.

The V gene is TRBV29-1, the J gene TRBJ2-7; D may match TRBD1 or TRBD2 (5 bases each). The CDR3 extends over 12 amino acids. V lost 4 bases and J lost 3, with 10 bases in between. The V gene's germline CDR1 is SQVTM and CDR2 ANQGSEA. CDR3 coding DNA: TGCAGCGTTGGGGGGTCGATCTACGAGCAGTACTTC. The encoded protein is CSVGGSIYEQYF.

CDR3 DNA: TGTGCCAGCAGTTTGTCATGGGCGGATAGCTCCTACAATGAGCAGTTCTTC. It codes for CASSLSWADSSYNEQFF. The chain employs TRBV27 and TRBJ2-1; D is unclear. This CDR3 spans 17 amino acids. Deletions cut 3 bases from V and 0 bases from J, with 15 bases between. The germline gives CDR1 MNHEY, CDR2 SMNVEV (reference sequence).

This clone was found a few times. CDR3 sequence: CASSEGQGDGYTF. CDR3 coding DNA: TGCGCCAGCAGCGAGGGACAGGGGGATGGCTACACCTTC. The chain recombines TRBV5-1 with TRBJ1-2; 11 bases are a match to TRBD1. V was clipped by 4 bases and J by 6 bases; unmatched bases: 2. The CDR3 length is 13 residues. Germline V gives CDR1 SGHRS, CDR2 YFSETQ.

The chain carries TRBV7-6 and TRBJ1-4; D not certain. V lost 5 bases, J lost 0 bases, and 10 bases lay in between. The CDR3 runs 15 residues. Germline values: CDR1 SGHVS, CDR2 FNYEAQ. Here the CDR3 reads CASSPRGATNEKLFF. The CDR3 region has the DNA TGTGCCAGCAGCCCCCGCGGAGCAACTAATGAAAAACTGTTTTTT.

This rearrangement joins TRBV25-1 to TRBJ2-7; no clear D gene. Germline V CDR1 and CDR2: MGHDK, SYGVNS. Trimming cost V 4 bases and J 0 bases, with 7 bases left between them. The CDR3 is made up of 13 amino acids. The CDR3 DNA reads TGTGCCAGCAGTGGCCGGACCTCCTACGAGCAGTACTTC. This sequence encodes CASSGRTSYEQYF.